These 3 T cell receptor beta chains were sequenced from one sample in a study of shared clonotypes between healthy human individuals. TCRdb's table, derived via immunoSEQ multiplex PCR, lists solely in-frame clones and lacks some. Counted here are some 1.4 million clones, roughly 97% occurring once; the ten biggest clones make up over 1%. Sequences were obtained from naive CD4+ T cells sorted from blood. The subset is: CD45RA+ positively selected. These receptors originate from a young man in good health.

The chain joins TRBV18 to TRBJ2-1; 16 nucleotides agree with TRBD2. Germline CDR1 KGHSH, CDR2 LQKENI. Trimming took 3 bases from V and 1 from J; bases not matched to a gene: 3. CDR3 size: 18 residues. The CDR3 here is CASSPSGLAGGSYNEQFF. The CDR3 DNA is TGTGCCAGCTCACCGTCGGGACTAGCGGGAGGGTCCTACAATGAGCAGTTCTTC. Full variable domain (outside the CDR3, taken from reference TRBV18 and TRBJ2-1): NAGVMQNPRHLVRRRGQEARLRCSPMKGHSHVYWYRQLPEEGLKFMVYLQKENIIDESGMPKERFSAEFPKEGPSILRIQQVVRGDSAAYFCASSPSGLAGGSYNEQFFGPGTRLTVL.

V usage is TRBV19 and J usage is TRBJ1-3, with D possibly TRBD1 on 5 matching bases. Trimming shortened V by 5 bases and J by 4 bases, and 12 bases separated the two germline ends. CDR1 is LNHDA and CDR2 is SQIVND in the germline V gene (reference sequence). The CDR3 is made up of 14 amino acids. The DNA for the CDR3 is TGTGCCAGTAGTTTTCGGGGGTACGGAAACACCATATATTTT. Translation: CASSFRGYGNTIYF.

The chain is built from TRBV7-2 and TRBJ1-5; D uncertain. The V end lost 1 base, the J end lost 0 bases, and 13 bases lay between the germline ends. The germline V gene has CDR1 SGHTA and CDR2 FQGNSA. The CDR3 is made up of 17 amino acids. CDR3 loop: CASSLVGQPISNQPQHF. Here the CDR3 DNA reads TGTGCCAGCAGCTTAGTAGGGCAGCCTATTAGCAATCAGCCCCAGCATTTT. The variable domain in full, completed from reference TRBV7-2 and TRBJ1-5, reads GAGVSQSPSNKVTEKGKDVELRCDPISGHTALYWYRQSLGQGLEFLIYFQGNSAPDKSGLPSDRFSAERTGGSVSTLTIQRTQQEDSAVYLCASSLVGQPISNQPQHFGDGTRLSIL.